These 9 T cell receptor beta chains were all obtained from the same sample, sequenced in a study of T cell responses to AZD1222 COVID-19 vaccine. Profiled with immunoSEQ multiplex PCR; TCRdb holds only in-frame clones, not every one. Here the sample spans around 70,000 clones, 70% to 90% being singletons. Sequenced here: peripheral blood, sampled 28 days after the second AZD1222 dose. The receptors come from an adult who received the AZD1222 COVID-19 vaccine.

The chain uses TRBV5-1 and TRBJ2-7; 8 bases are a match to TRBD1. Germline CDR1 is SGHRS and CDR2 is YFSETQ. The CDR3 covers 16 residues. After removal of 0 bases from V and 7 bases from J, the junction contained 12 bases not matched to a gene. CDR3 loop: CASSLAGAQGAGEQYF. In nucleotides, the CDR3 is TGCGCCAGCAGCTTGGCCGGGGCCCAGGGGGCGGGTGAGCAGTACTTC.

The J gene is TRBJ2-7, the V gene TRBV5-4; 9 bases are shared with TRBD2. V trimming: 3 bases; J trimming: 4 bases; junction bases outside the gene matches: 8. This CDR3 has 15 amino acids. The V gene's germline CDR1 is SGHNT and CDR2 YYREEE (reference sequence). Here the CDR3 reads CASSSGLAIVYEQYF. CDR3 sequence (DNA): TGTGCCAGCAGCTCCGGACTAGCGATCGTATACGAGCAGTACTTC.

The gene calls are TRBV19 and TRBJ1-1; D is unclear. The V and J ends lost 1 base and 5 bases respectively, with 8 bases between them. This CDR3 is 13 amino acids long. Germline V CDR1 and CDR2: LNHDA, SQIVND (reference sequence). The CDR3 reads CASSIGGETEAFF. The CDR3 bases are TGTGCCAGTAGTATAGGCGGGGAAACTGAAGCTTTCTTT.

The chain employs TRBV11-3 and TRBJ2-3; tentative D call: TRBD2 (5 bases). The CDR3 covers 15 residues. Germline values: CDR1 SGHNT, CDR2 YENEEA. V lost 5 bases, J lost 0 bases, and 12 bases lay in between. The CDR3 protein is CASSLREASTDTQYF. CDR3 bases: TGTGCCAGCAGCCTACGGGAAGCTAGCACAGATACGCAGTATTTT.

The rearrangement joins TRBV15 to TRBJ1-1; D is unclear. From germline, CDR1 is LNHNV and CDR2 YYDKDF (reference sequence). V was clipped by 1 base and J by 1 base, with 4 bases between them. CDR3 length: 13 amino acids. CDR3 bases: TGTGCCACCAGCAGAGTAAGGAACACTGAAGCTTTCTTT. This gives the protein CATSRVRNTEAFF.

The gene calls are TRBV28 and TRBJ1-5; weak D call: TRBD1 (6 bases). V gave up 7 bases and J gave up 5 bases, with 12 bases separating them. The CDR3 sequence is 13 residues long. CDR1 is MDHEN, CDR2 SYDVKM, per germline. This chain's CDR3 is CASTTTGYQPQHF. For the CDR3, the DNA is TGTGCCAGCACTACTACAGGGTATCAGCCCCAGCATTTT.

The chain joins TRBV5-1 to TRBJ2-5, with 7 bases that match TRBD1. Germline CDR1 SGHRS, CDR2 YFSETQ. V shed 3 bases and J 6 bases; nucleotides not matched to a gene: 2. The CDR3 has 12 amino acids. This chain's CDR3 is CASSSTGKTQYF. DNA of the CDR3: TGCGCCAGCAGCTCGACAGGGAAGACCCAGTACTTC.

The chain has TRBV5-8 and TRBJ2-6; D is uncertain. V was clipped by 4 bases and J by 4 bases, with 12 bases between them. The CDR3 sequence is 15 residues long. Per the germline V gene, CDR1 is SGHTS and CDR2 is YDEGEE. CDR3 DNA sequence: TGTGCCAGCAGCCCTCGCCGTTCCGGGGCCAACGTCCTGACTTTC. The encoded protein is CASSPRRSGANVLTF.

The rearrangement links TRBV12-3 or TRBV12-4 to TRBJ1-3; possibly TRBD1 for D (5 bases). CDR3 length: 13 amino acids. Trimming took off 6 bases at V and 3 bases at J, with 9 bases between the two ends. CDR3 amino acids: CASSRTRGNTIYF. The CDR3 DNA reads TGTGCCAGCAGCCGGACACGTGGAAACACCATATATTTT.